Shown below are 14 T cell receptor beta chains from a single sample sequenced in a study of blood T cells in healthy people across ages. Through a sample-barcoded 5' primer and a J-beta primer mix, a second PCR was run for roughly 6 to 11 cycles. MiXCR, run by TCRdb on the 5' RACE reads, gives a single entry per CDR3 protein. The profile shows about 970,000 distinct CDR3 sequences, roughly half of them singletons. Sequenced sample: blood. These receptor sequences come from a woman aged 55-69 years in good health.

J is TRBJ2-7 and V is TRBV28, with D possibly TRBD1 on 6 matching bases. Germline CDR1 and CDR2: MDHEN and SYDVKM. Trimming pared 11 bases from V and 6 bases from J, leaving 20 bases between. The CDR3 spans 13 residues. As DNA, the CDR3 is TGTGCCGCAGGGGAAGGGGGAGAGGTCGAGCAGTACTTC. Translation gives CAAGEGGEVEQYF.

This clonotype was seen a handful of times. The chain recombines TRBV7-6 with TRBJ2-1; 7 bases align to TRBD2. V lost 11 bases and J lost 5; bases outside the gene matches: 9. The germline CDR1 and CDR2 sequences are SGHVS and FNYEAQ. The CDR3 extends over 13 amino acids. The CDR3: CAVPGTKNNEQFF. The CDR3 region has the DNA TGTGCCGTACCCGGGACTAAAAACAATGAGCAGTTCTTC. The complete variable domain, with remaining parts taken from reference TRBV7-6 and TRBJ2-1, reads GAGVSQSPRYKVTKRGQDVALRCDPISGHVSLYWYRQALGQGPEFLTYFNYEAQQDKSGLPNDRFSAERPEGSISTLTIQRTEQRDSAMYRCAVPGTKNNEQFFGPGTRLTVL.

This clonotype came up a few times. The rearrangement links TRBV6-2 or TRBV6-3 to TRBJ2-7, with TRBD1 matching 9 bases. The CDR3 is 14 amino acids. The germline CDR1 and CDR2 sequences are MNHEY and SVGEGT. The V gene end was trimmed by 2 bases and the J gene end by 6 bases; junction bases not matched to a gene: 5. CDR3 region: CASSYAQGASEQYF. The CDR3 bases are TGTGCCAGCAGTTACGCACAGGGGGCGAGCGAGCAGTACTTC.

This clonotype has a handful of counts. This sequence joins TRBV7-9 and TRBJ2-5, with D possibly called TRBD1 or TRBD2 (6 bases each). The CDR3 runs 14 residues. Germline V lookup: CDR1 SEHNR, CDR2 FQNEAQ (reference sequence). Trimming pared 2 bases from V and 5 bases from J, leaving 12 bases between. In nucleotides, the CDR3 is TGTGCCAGCAGCTTACGACAGGCGGGGGAGACCCAGTACTTC. The encoded protein is CASSLRQAGETQYF.

With respect to this clonotype: One end of the junction is discordant with germline, which a read error may explain. The genes are TRBV7-2 and TRBJ2-1, with D maybe TRBD1 (5 bases). The CDR3 extends over 14 amino acids. The germline CDR1 and CDR2 sequences are SGHTA and FQGNSA. CDR3 DNA sequence: TGTGCCAGCAGCTTCGGGTCAGGGCAGAATGAGAAGTTCTTC. This gives the protein CASSFGSGQNEKFF.

This clonotype was seen only a few times. The CDR3, as DNA: TGTGCCAGCAGTTTTCAGAGCGACAGGACTGATCAGCCCCAGCATTTT. Amino acid sequence: CASSFQSDRTDQPQHF. V usage is TRBV28 and J usage is TRBJ1-5; perhaps TRBD1 as D (6 bases). CDR1 and CDR2 (germline): MDHEN, SYDVKM. The V end lost 3 bases, the J end lost 5 bases, and 17 bases lay between the germline ends. The CDR3 totals 16 residues.

V is TRBV6-6 and J is TRBJ2-7, with D unclear. The V gene lost 5 bases and the J gene lost 2 bases, with 10 bases spanning the gap. The CDR3 length is 13 residues. CDR1 MNHNY and CDR2 SVGAGI come from the germline V gene (reference sequence). As DNA, the CDR3 is TGTGCCAGCAGTACGGGTCTGACCTACGAGCAGTACTTC. Encoded protein: CASSTGLTYEQYF.

The rearrangement joins TRBV5-1 to TRBJ2-7; a possible D gene is TRBD2 (6 bases). Looked up from germline, CDR1 is SGHRS and CDR2 is YFSETQ. The CDR3 loop spans 15 amino acids. Trimming left V 4 bases short and J 0 bases short, with 14 bases between. The CDR3 DNA is TGCGCCAGCAGCGATTCCGGGACTGCCTCCTACGAGCAGTACTTC. Protein: CASSDSGTASYEQYF.

This clonotype was found once. The genes are TRBV7-2 and TRBJ2-1, with a weak D call TRBD2 (5 bases). There are 14 residues in the CDR3. The V gene lost 4 bases and the J gene lost 9 bases, with 16 bases spanning the gap. Germline V gives CDR1 SGHTA, CDR2 FQGNSA. In DNA, the CDR3 is TGTGCCAGCAGCTCCACTAGTAATTCCGTTGAGCAGTTCTTC. This encodes CASSSTSNSVEQFF. Full variable domain (rest looked up from reference TRBV7-2 and TRBJ2-1): GAGVSQSPSNKVTEKGKDVELRCDPISGHTALYWYRQSLGQGLEFLIYFQGNSAPDKSGLPSDRFSAERTGGSVSTLTIQRTQQEDSAVYLCASSSTSNSVEQFFGPGTRLTVL.

The chain couples TRBV7-2 to TRBJ2-2; 7 nucleotides line up with TRBD1. The CDR3 length is 16 residues. The germline gives CDR1 SGHTA, CDR2 FQGNSA. Trimming took 6 bases from V and 2 from J; bases not matched to a gene: 9. The CDR3 region has the DNA TGTGCCAGCAGAATGGGTGGGACAGCAAACACCGGGGAGCTGTTTTTT. Amino acid sequence: CASRMGGTANTGELFF.

About this clonotype itself: The germline gene is not matched at one end of the junction; a read error may be the cause. The chain uses TRBV5-1 and TRBJ2-1, with 13 nucleotides matching TRBD2. Germline V gene sequence: CDR1 SGHRS, CDR2 YFSETQ. The CDR3 sequence is 14 residues long. CDR3 sequence: CACSWTSGSNEQFF. CDR3 DNA: TGCGCCTGCAGCTGGACTAGCGGGAGCAATGAGCAGTTCTTC.

The chain joins TRBV6-6 to TRBJ2-6; D is unclear. The germline V gene has CDR1 MNHNY and CDR2 SVGAGI (reference sequence). Between the trimmed V and J ends, which lost 5 bases and 0 bases, there was a span of 11 bases. This CDR3 is 16 amino acids long. This CDR3 is CASSNAAASGANVLTF. Here the CDR3 DNA reads TGTGCCAGCAGTAACGCTGCAGCCTCTGGGGCCAACGTCCTGACTTTC.

The V call is TRBV4-1, the J call TRBJ2-5; TRBD2 matches at 9 bases. Germline V lookup: CDR1 MGHRA, CDR2 YSYEKL. The J segment lost 1 base and the V segment lost 0 bases, leaving 6 bases of the junction unmatched. The CDR3 has 17 residues. This chain's CDR3 is CASSQDPSGDLQETQYF. The CDR3 DNA is TGCGCCAGCAGCCAAGATCCTAGCGGGGACCTCCAAGAGACCCAGTACTTC.

This clonotype was detected only a few times. The chain couples TRBV7-9 to TRBJ2-5; D may be TRBD1 or TRBD2 (5 bases each). The J call is in doubt because the DNA end fits TRBJ2-7 better. Germline CDR1 and CDR2: SEHNR and FQNEAQ (reference sequence). The CDR3 runs to 13 residues. The CDR3 here is CASSRQRAYEQYF. For the CDR3, the DNA is TGTGCCAGCAGCCGACAGAGGGCCTACGAGCAGTACTTC.